This T cell receptor (beta chain) was identified during a study of molecular identifiers for immune sequencing clone quantification. In preparing bulk TCR libraries, previously described methods and listed TCR primers were used. TCRdb called the PCR reads again in MiXCR, with one record for every CDR3 protein. The repertoire includes under 600,000 distinct CDR3 sequences, about a quarter of them detected once, and under 0.85% sits in the top ten. Sequencing libraries of naive CD8 cells derived from roughly 20,000 to 1,000,000 sorted cells with 10%, 30% or 50% RNA. The V gene lost 3 bases and the J gene lost 0 bases, with 4 bases spanning the gap. The CDR3 loop spans 13 amino acids. This clonotype was detected many times.

The chain combines TRBV12-3 or TRBV12-4 with TRBJ2-3; D remains unclear. The source of this sequence is a human donor in good health. Some libraries in this study had Jurkat cell RNA spiked in. Sequenced sample: naive CD8+ T cells from blood, with Jurkat cell RNA spiked in. Subset here: FACS-sorted CD8+CD4-CCR7+CD45RA+ naive T cells. CDR3 sequence: CASSFGSTDTQYF. The CDR3 DNA follows: TGTGCCAGCAGTTTTGGTAGCACAGATACGCAGTATTTT.